This TCR beta chain was sequenced for a study of blood T cell repertoires in COVID-19 (TCRdb year 2020). At the level of the whole study: Samples from collaborators originated in the United States, Italy and Spain and spanned both the acute and convalescent phases of COVID-19. The material from the prospective study consisted of cDNA or gDNA derived from T cells, B-cell-depleted T cells, or PBMCs. The dataset comprised deeply sampled blood TCRbeta repertoires from subjects exposed to, actively infected with, or recovered from COVID-19. A freely available public database, intended as a resource for researchers studying the immune response to SARS-CoV-2, is where the repertoires were released. Samples came from the ongoing ImmuneRACE study (first 160 participants) plus 1,254 subjects from 6 global collaborators. Nearly every sample came with metadata listing a de-identified subject ID, COVID-19 status, age in years and sex. Where HLA class I and class II types were available, the types were taken from metadata supplied by the sample provider, not from assay-based typing.

Remarks on this clone: Its cognate antigen has yet to be identified. No per-base quality is available; no much larger clone lies one base away.

Taken from cysteine to phenylalanine, the CDR3 has 15 residues. Only the CDR3 part of the read is kept: 45 bases, read in frame from the first base. Reading the germline V gene (reference sequence) gives CDR1 SEHNR and CDR2 FQNEAQ. V is trimmed back by 5 bases and J by 6 bases, and the junction contains 9 bases that no gene match accounts for. Enrolling through a virtual design, the prospective study's participants ranged in age from roughly 18 to 95 years and lived across roughly 23 United States geographic areas. In the prospective study, participants were assigned to cohorts based on the clinical history participants reported in a screening survey and a study questionnaire. Recovered participants in ImmuneRACE Cohort 3 were defined by two consecutive negative NP/OP PCR tests, clearance by a healthcare professional, or resolution of symptoms. Each participant in the prospective study had whole blood, serum and a nasopharyngeal or oropharyngeal swab collected by mobile phlebotomists. Prospective study participants could optionally give additional blood draws and questionnaires over a roughly 2-month period. Before DNA extraction, blood samples from the prospective study were shipped at room temperature or frozen.

The immunoSEQ Assay, a bias-controlled multiplex PCR, was used to amplify TCRbeta CDR3 regions from genomic DNA. Per the original workflow: The number of nucleated cells in each sample was estimated from the amplification of reference gene primers within the assay. To quantify the absolute abundance of each unique TCRbeta CDR3 rearrangement, sequence reads were collapsed and filtered. For each sample, productive Simpson clonality was calculated as the square root of Simpson's diversity index across productive rearrangements. This is the immuneACCESS table as TCRdb keeps it, with only in-frame sequences that have V and J called. A part of the clones is gone; compared with another copy, unresolved V genes explain less than half, and the rest is unexplained. V and J calls plus clone size are reproduced from that table; the DNA served to infer D and trimming. The sample records a few hundred thousand clones, 88% of which are singletons. The ten largest clones represent roughly 1.2% of the sample.

General study outcomes and caveats: Clinical and demographic metadata were provided uncurated, with the amount varying by source and participant.

This TCR derives from a woman aged 18-35 years who had recovered from COVID-19. The rearranged chain carries TRBV7-9 and TRBJ2-2; 7 middle bases align to TRBD2. The material sequenced was PBMCs or T cells enriched from blood (not recorded which). The DNA reads as follows: TGTGCCAGCAGCACCGGGACTACTCAACCCGGGGAGCTGTTTTTT. It specifies CASSTGTTQPGELFF.